The clone carrying this T cell receptor beta chain was counted a few times. The repertoire was sequenced with immunoSEQ multiplex PCR; TCRdb's copy has only in-frame clones and lacks some. This table holds 600,000 to 900,000 clones, approximately 83% found once. After removal of 5 bases from V and 4 bases from J, the junction contained 8 bases not matched to a gene. Germline V CDR1 and CDR2: SEHNR, FQNEAQ (reference sequence). The CDR3 length is 15 residues. The data were taken from a study of shared T cell receptors in the human thymus. These data were also filed under a second study, of human thymus T cells. That work states: All donors were healthy Finnish infants who were undergoing corrective surgery to treat congenital heart defects. The study used thymus tissue resected during corrective heart surgery.

This chain connects TRBV7-9 to TRBJ1-5; 7 nucleotides agree with TRBD1. The source material was thymocytes. This TCR came from a girl less than two years old with a congenital heart defect. The CDR3 coding sequence is TGTGCCAGCAGCCTCGGGACAGAGATAAATCAGCCCCAGCATTTT. Translating it yields CASSLGTEINQPQHF.